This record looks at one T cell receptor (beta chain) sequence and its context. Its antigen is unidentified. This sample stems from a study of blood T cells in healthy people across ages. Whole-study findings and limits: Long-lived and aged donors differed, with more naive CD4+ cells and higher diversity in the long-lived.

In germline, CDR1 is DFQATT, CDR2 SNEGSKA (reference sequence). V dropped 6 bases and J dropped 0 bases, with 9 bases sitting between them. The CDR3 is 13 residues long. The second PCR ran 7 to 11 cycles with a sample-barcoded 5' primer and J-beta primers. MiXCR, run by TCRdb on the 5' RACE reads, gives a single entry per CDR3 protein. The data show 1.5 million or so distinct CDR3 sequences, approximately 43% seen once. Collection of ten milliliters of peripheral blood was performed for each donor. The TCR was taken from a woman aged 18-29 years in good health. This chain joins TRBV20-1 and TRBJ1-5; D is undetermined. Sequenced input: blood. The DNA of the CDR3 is TGCAGTGCGGTAGGGTCTAGCAATCAGCCCCAGCATTTT. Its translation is CSAVGSSNQPQHF.